This TCR beta chain derives from a study of molecular identifiers for immune sequencing clone quantification. The overall study: In replicates, RNA from approximately 20,000 or 100,000 naive CD8 cells was divided five ways and four parts were sequenced. General observations from the study: Clones above 20 RNA copies contained over 98% of effector molecules but under 1% of naive ones. One cell's worth of spiked Jurkat TCR RNA was reportedly detectable among approximately 980,000 naive cells.

A CD8+CD4-CCR7+CD45RA+ phenotype served as the sorting definition for naive CD8 T cells. TCRdb independently ran MiXCR on the PCR reads; one entry per CDR3 protein. Of about 18,000 distinct CDR3 sequences listed, over 20% are singletons. The CDR3 runs to 16 residues. V lost 2 bases and J 4 bases, leaving 18 bases between the germline ends. CDR1 is DFQATT, CDR2 SNEGSKA, per germline (reference sequence). In regard to this clonotype: Its antigen is not identified.

This chain links TRBV20-1 with TRBJ2-1; TRBD2 is a possible D gene (6 bases). Material for sequencing was naive CD8+ T cells from blood, with Jurkat cell RNA spiked in. The subset here: FACS-sorted CD8+CD4-CCR7+CD45RA+ naive T cells. This TCR was recovered from a human donor in good health. Some libraries in this study had Jurkat cell RNA spiked in. CDR3 sequence reads: CSARPLTRREYNEQFF. The CDR3 bases are TGCAGTGCTAGACCCCTCACTAGGAGGGAGTACAATGAGCAGTTCTTC.